The clone carrying this TCR beta chain came up many times. Its antigen is as yet unknown. Sample barcodes and UMIs were carried by the TCR alpha and TCR beta cDNA libraries that 5'RACE generated with constant-segment primers. One entry per CDR3 protein, called by TCRdb with MiXCR from the 5' RACE reads. The data contain 50,000 or so distinct CDR3 sequences, over 8.5% of them seen just once; the ten biggest clones take up about 10%. The record originates from a study of T-cell memory formation after mild COVID-19. Study-wide context: There were largely donor-specific TCR clusters. Study conclusions and caveats: Among CD4+ contracting clones, most were CM and EM, and CD8+ ones EMRA. Balance between CD4 and CD8 was seen in clones contracting day 15 to 85, and a CD4+ lean was seen in later expanders.

V was clipped by 0 bases and J by 6 bases, with 11 bases between them. Germline V lookup: CDR1 MNHNY, CDR2 SVGAGI (reference sequence). The CDR3 is 15 amino acids. This clonotype was sampled from an adult woman who had mild COVID-19 (a few samples of this study predate the infection). Cell type and time point are not known. Material: PBMCs or a T cell subset sorted from them (not recorded which). The chain couples TRBV6-6 to TRBJ2-2, with D perhaps matching TRBD1 (6 bases). CDR3: CASSYSTGFPGELFF. As DNA, the CDR3 is TGTGCCAGCAGTTACTCAACAGGGTTCCCCGGGGAGCTGTTTTTT.